This T cell receptor beta chain was identified in a study of T cells generated in artificial thymic organoids (dated by TCRdb to the late 2010s). About the study as a whole: The study compared the TCR alpha and beta CDR3 repertoires of CD8 single positive T cells derived from in vitro artificial thymic organoids against those of naive CD8 T cells from thymus and peripheral blood. The repertoire sequencing data shown were described as representative of three independent experiments. Here is what the overall study found, with its caveats: The TCR clonotype diversity of organoid-derived CD8 single positive T cells was physiological and comparable to that of naive CD8 T cells from thymus and blood. Organoid-derived T cells did not show skewed Valpha or Vbeta usage, which argues against unconventional lineages or clonal expansions being dominant.

To build artificial thymic organoids, human HSPCs were aggregated with MS5 murine stromal cells transduced with human DLL1, and the aggregates were cultured at an air-liquid interface. Organoids were seeded with FACS-purified CD34+CD3- hematopoietic stem and progenitor cells depleted of residual T cells. Organoids were cultured in serum-free RB27 medium: RPMI 1640 supplemented with B27, FLT3L, IL-7 and ascorbic acid. Organoid and thymic CD3+TCRalphabeta+CD8 single positive T cells were FACS sorted before RNA extraction. For each sample, total RNA was purified from about 40,000 to 200,000 sorted cells using the RNeasy Micro kit, and RNA quality was assessed on an Agilent RNA 6000 Nano chip. The CDR3 runs 16 amino acids, cysteine and phenylalanine included. The only DNA kept is the CDR3, 48 bases in frame from the first base. The junction carries 14 bases between V and J, which are trimmed by 5 bases and 0 bases respectively. CDR1 and CDR2 are drawn from the germline V gene (reference sequence): SEHNR, FQNEAQ.

TCRalpha and TCRbeta libraries were amplified separately by semi-nested PCR with Advantage 2 and reverse primers in the TRAC or TRBC constant regions. The amount of total RNA going into first-strand cDNA synthesis ranged between 3.5 and 500 ng. TCR cDNA libraries were made by 5'-RACE with the SMARTer PCR cDNA Synthesis kit, using a poly-dT primer for first-strand synthesis. Each semi-nested reverse primer in the constant region carried a 5-nucleotide sample-specific barcode, and the resulting products were cleaned up with the Zymo DNA Clean and Concentrator-5 kit. Up to ten barcoded samples were pooled, ligated to Illumina adaptors and sequenced as 2 x 150 bp paired-end reads on an Illumina MiSeq. Per the authors' processing: Demultiplexed reads were aligned using BLAT against a custom library containing all human TRAV, TRAJ, TRBV, TRBD and TRBJ combinations from IMGT. The best BLAT hits were picked using pslCDnaFilter (-maxAligns=1, -ignoreIntrons), and custom Perl scripts were used to calculate clonotype frequencies. The raw public data were reprocessed by TCRdb itself: fastp quality trimming at Q25, MiXCR clonotype calling, in-frame beta chains only. Each entry is one CDR3 protein sequence, shown with its most common DNA and genes. In this record, the V and J calls reflect TCRdb's handling and not the investigators' own analysis. Present in this sample are about 5,400 distinct CDR3 sequences, around a quarter of which were seen just once. The top ten clonotypes cover roughly 3% of the sample.

On this clonotype: The clone's antigen remains unknown. No much larger clonotype is one base removed from it; base qualities were not supplied.

The sequence joins TRBV7-9 to TRBJ1-5, with the D gene not confidently named. The material sequenced was naive CD8+ T cells grown in artificial thymic organoids from cord blood stem and progenitor cells. The meaning of the sample's cell subset or site label: CD3+TCRalphabeta+CD8SP T cells; for blood, CD45RO-CCR7+ naive CD8+ T cells. This receptor was identified in a human donor who gave cord blood stem cells for thymic organoid culture, a cardiac surgery patient who gave postnatal thymus, or a blood donor (not recorded which). At the DNA level, the sequence is TGTGCCAGCAGCCCCGTACCCCTACGTAGCAATCAGCCCCAGCATTTT. This gives the protein CASSPVPLRSNQPQHF. The full variable domain, with segments outside the CDR3 supplied by the reference TRBV7-9 and TRBJ1-5 proteins, appears as DTGVSQNPRHKITKRGQNVTFRCDPISEHNRLYWYRQTLGQGPEFLTYFQNEAQLEKSRLLSDRFSAERPKGSFSTLEIQRTEQGDSAMYLCASSPVPLRSNQPQHFGDGTRLSIL.